The sequence of this T cell receptor (beta chain) was determined in a study of blood T cell repertoires in COVID-19 (TCRdb year 2020). Study-wide context: Collaborator samples came from the United States, Italy and Spain and covered acute and convalescent phases of COVID-19. The prospective study material was composed of cDNA or gDNA derived from T cells, B-cell-depleted T cells, or PBMCs. Deeply sampled blood TCRbeta repertoires from subjects exposed to, actively infected with, or recovered from COVID-19 were included in the dataset. The repertoires were released in a freely available public database intended as a resource for research on the immune response to SARS-CoV-2. Samples came from the ongoing ImmuneRACE study (first 160 participants) plus 1,254 subjects from 6 global collaborators. A de-identified subject ID, COVID-19 status, age in years and sex were almost always included in the sample metadata. Where available, HLA class I and class II types were taken from metadata supplied by the sample provider and were not determined by assay-based typing. Study-wide conclusions, independent of this receptor: Clinical and demographic metadata were provided uncurated, with the amount varying by source and participant.

About this clone itself: The clone's antigen remains unknown. No quality values exist for individual bases; no much larger clone is one base distant.

Trimming takes 0 bases from V and 4 bases from J, and the germline ends sit 4 bases apart. The germline V gene supplies CDR1 LGHNA and CDR2 YNFKEQ. Its CDR3 holds 13 amino acids, cysteine through phenylalanine. Just CDR3 DNA is preserved here, 39 bases in frame from base 1. TCRbeta CDR3 regions were amplified from genomic DNA by means of the immunoSEQ Assay, a bias-controlled multiplex PCR. The published analysis was carried out like this. Within the assay, amplification of reference gene primers was used to estimate how many nucleated cells each sample contained. Sequence reads were collapsed and filtered to measure the absolute abundance of every unique TCRbeta CDR3 rearrangement. For each sample, productive Simpson clonality was calculated as the square root of Simpson's diversity index over productive rearrangements. What TCRdb holds here is the immuneACCESS table cut down to in-frame rearrangements. Part of the clones is not present; checked against another copy, under half of the missing clones reflect an unresolved V gene, and the others are unexplained. Clonal size and the V and J genes are those of that table, whereas D and trimming came from the DNA. The sample data list some 530,000 clones, and around 85% of these were observed just once. The leading ten clones occupy roughly 8.5% of the sample.

Enrolling through a virtual design, the prospective study's participants ranged in age from roughly 18 to 90 years and lived across 20 to 30 United States geographic areas. To assign participants to cohorts, the prospective study relied on clinical history that participants themselves reported in a screening survey and a study questionnaire. For ImmuneRACE Cohort 3, a participant was defined as recovered based on two consecutive negative NP/OP PCR tests, clearance by a healthcare professional, or resolution of symptoms. In the prospective study, mobile phlebotomists collected whole blood, serum and a nasopharyngeal or oropharyngeal swab from each participant. Prospective study participants could optionally give additional blood draws and questionnaires over an approximately two-month period. Before DNA extraction, prospective study blood samples were shipped either frozen or at room temperature.

This TCR derives from a woman aged 55 to 70 who had recovered from COVID-19. Recombination linked TRBV4-2 to TRBJ1-3; the D gene is not confidently resolved. The sample taken for sequencing was PBMCs or T cells enriched from blood (not recorded which). For the CDR3, the sequence is CASSQDAGNTIYF. Here is the DNA: TGTGCCAGCAGCCAAGACGCGGGAAACACCATATATTTT.